This TCR beta chain was sequenced during a study of shared clonotypes between healthy human individuals. Study-wide results and limits: Generation of non-shared clonotypes was less probable than generation of clonotypes shared by all four donors. Expectations were that clonotype sharing among donors would be affected by sequencing depth.

A word on this clone: Its antigen is not identified.

Per the study methods: For the immunoSEQ data, sequences were junction-only without quality scores, so filtering differed. TCRdb's table, derived via immunoSEQ multiplex PCR, lists solely in-frame clones and lacks some. The V and J calls and clone size are taken from that table; D and trimming were inferred from the DNA. Seen here are 550,000 to 800,000 clones, 80% to 95% observed once, and the top ten hold about a third. Both CD45RO+ cells and CCR7-negative CD45RA+ TemRA cells were combined to make up CD8 memory. Trimming removed 7 bases from V and 5 bases from J; junction bases left unmatched: 10. CDR1 and CDR2 (germline): SQVTM, ANQGSEA. CDR3 length: 13 residues.

This clonotype was obtained from a man aged 18 to 29 in good health. Some clones in this sample may be carry-over from other donors' samples. Sequenced input: memory CD8+ T cells from PBMCs. Subset defined: CD45RO+ cells pooled with CCR7-negative TemRA cells. The genes are TRBV29-1 and TRBJ2-7; TRBD2 aligns across 8 bases. The CDR3 here is CSAWTSLEDEQYF. Here the CDR3 DNA reads TGCAGCGCCTGGACTAGCCTGGAGGACGAGCAGTACTTC.